The clone carrying this T cell receptor beta chain was counted a few times. The antigen is not known. This sample was included in a study of early T cells in non-severe SARS-CoV-2 infection. Study-wide context: Bulk RNA from unsorted whole blood was sequenced; chains were unpaired.

CDR3 length: 17 amino acids. The germline gives CDR1 SEHNR, CDR2 FQNEAQ (reference sequence). V was pared by 5 bases and J by 1 base, with 9 bases of the junction left unmatched. Study findings and constraints: Matching with VDJdb favored anti-spike CD8 responses (missing private and CD4 specificities).

In the library, individual cDNA molecules carried attached unique molecular identifiers. From the 5' RACE reads, TCRdb called clonotypes with MiXCR, one entry per CDR3 protein. The data show 50,000 to 65,000 distinct CDR3 sequences, around 20% seen once. The receptor was derived from an adult who was a healthcare worker with PCR-confirmed SARS-CoV-2 infection or an uninfected control (not recorded which). The specimen was whole blood, collected at baseline. This chain connects TRBV7-9 to TRBJ2-3, with 10 nucleotides matching TRBD1. The CDR3: CASSHGDRGLGTDTQYF. In nucleotides, the CDR3 is TGTGCCAGCAGCCATGGGGACAGGGGTTTGGGCACAGATACGCAGTATTTT.